Below, 11 T cell receptor beta chains from the same sample are listed, as sequenced in a study of response to subunit inactivated influenza vaccine. MiXCR, applied by TCRdb to the RT-PCR reads, yields one record per CDR3 protein. The sample includes approximately 570,000 distinct CDR3 sequences, 7.5% to 8.5% of them seen just once. The specimen was PBMCs from blood, collected less than 25 months after vaccination. The receptors originated from a man between 50 and 75 years old who received an inactivated influenza vaccine.

This clonotype was recorded many times. This rearrangement joins TRBV11-2 to TRBJ2-1; D tentatively reads TRBD1 or TRBD2 (6 bases each). Trimming stripped 2 bases from V and 4 bases from J, with 24 bases between. The CDR3 length is 19 residues. Germline lookup yields CDR1 SGHAT and CDR2 FQNNGV. The CDR3 protein is CASSLKVGGRLTSYNEQFF. CDR3 bases: TGTGCCAGCAGCTTAAAGGTGGGGGGCCGTTTAACATCTTACAATGAGCAGTTCTTC.

Remarks on this clonotype: Possible read error: a much larger clone is one base away. The chain carries TRBV5-1 and TRBJ2-7; the D is unclear. The germline CDR1 and CDR2 sequences are SGHRS and YFSETQ. The V end was cut by 2 bases, the J end by 1 base, with 13 bases between. The CDR3 runs 15 residues. The CDR3 loop is CASSFYSQTSYEQYF. The DNA for the CDR3 is TGCGCCAGCAGCTTTTACAGCCAGACTTCCTACGAGCAGTACTTC. Supplemented by reference TRBV5-1 and TRBJ2-7, the full variable domain reads KAGVTQTPRYLIKTRGQQVTLSCSPISGHRSVSWYQQTPGQGLQFLFEYFSETQRNKGNFPGRFSGRQFSNSRSEMNVSTLELGDSALYLCASSFYSQTSYEQYFGPGTRLTVT.

This clonotype appeared a few times. The J gene is TRBJ2-2, the V gene TRBV27; unclear D gene. CDR3 size: 10 residues. The germline V gene has CDR1 MNHEY and CDR2 SMNVEV (reference sequence). Trimming took off 8 bases at V and 5 bases at J, with 3 bases between the two ends. Here the CDR3 reads CASLTGELFF. Here the CDR3 DNA reads TGTGCCAGCCTTACCGGGGAGCTGTTTTTT.

This clonotype was recorded many times. The V call is TRBV7-8, the J call TRBJ2-2; no clear D gene. With 4 bases removed from V and 5 bases from J, the gap between germline ends came to 14 bases. Germline V CDR1 and CDR2: SGHVS, FQNEAQ. The CDR3 totals 15 residues. The CDR3 nucleotides read TGTGCCAGCAGCTCTCGGATGGGTAGGACCGGGGAGCTGTTTTTT. Its translation is CASSSRMGRTGELFF.

This clonotype has more than one count but fewer than ten. The chain is built from TRBV7-2 and TRBJ2-1, with TRBD1 identical over 8 bases. The CDR3 runs 14 residues. V trimming: 7 bases; J trimming: 2 bases; junction bases outside the gene matches: 4. Germline CDR1 reads SGHTA; CDR2 reads FQGNSA. The CDR3 region has the DNA TGTGCCAGCAACAGGGGGGACACCTACAATGAGCAGTTCTTC. It is translated as CASNRGDTYNEQFF.

This chain connects TRBV20-1 to TRBJ2-1, with 8 bases aligning to TRBD2. The junction had 5 bases not matched to a gene; V was cut back by 0 bases and J by 4 bases. The CDR3 runs to 15 residues. Germline-derived CDR1 and CDR2 are DFQATT and SNEGSKA (reference sequence). CDR3 sequence (DNA): TGCAGTGCTAGAGATCAACTAGCGGAATACAATGAGCAGTTCTTC. As protein: CSARDQLAEYNEQFF.

V is TRBV5-1 and J is TRBJ2-2; D tentatively fits TRBD1 or TRBD2 (6 bases each). Per germline, CDR1 SGHRS and CDR2 YFSETQ. The CDR3 has 13 amino acids. V lost 6 bases and J 7 bases, leaving 13 bases between the germline ends. The CDR3: CASNGGPGGELFF. DNA for the CDR3: TGCGCCAGCAATGGGGGGCCTGGCGGGGAGCTGTTTTTT.

There are many counts of this clonotype. The chain couples TRBV6-5 to TRBJ2-2; possible D gene TRBD2, 6 bases. CDR3 length: 12 amino acids. V lost 7 bases and J lost 5, with 8 bases in between. Germline CDR1 and CDR2: MNHEY and SVGAGI. CDR3 DNA sequence: TGTGCCAGCATCGGAGGGACCGGGGAGCTGTTTTTT. It translates to CASIGGTGELFF.

The V gene is TRBV13, the J gene TRBJ2-1, with D possibly TRBD2 on 6 matching bases. The germline gives CDR1 PRHDT, CDR2 FYEKMQ (reference sequence). V shed 10 bases and J shed 5 bases, with 21 bases lying between them. The CDR3 loop spans 15 amino acids. CDR3 loop: CATAHSSGQNNEQFF. For the CDR3, the DNA is TGTGCCACCGCACACAGCAGCGGGCAAAACAATGAGCAGTTCTTC.

The chain joins TRBV6-2 or TRBV6-3 to TRBJ1-2, with D unclear. CDR3 length equals 14 residues. V lost 0 bases, J lost 1 base, and 6 bases lay in between. CDR1 and CDR2 from the germline V gene are MNHEY and SVGEGT. The CDR3, as DNA: TGTGCCAGCAGTTACTCGAGCCTTAACTATGGCTACACCTTC. As protein: CASSYSSLNYGYTF.

For this clonotype: A read error is possible here, since a much larger clone lies one base away. The V gene is TRBV4-3, the J gene TRBJ2-1; a weak D match, TRBD1 (6 bases). CDR1 and CDR2 from the germline V gene are LGHNA and YSLEER. This CDR3 is built from 16 residues. The V gene lost 0 bases and the J gene lost 5 bases, with 14 bases spanning the gap. This CDR3 reads CASSQDLGAFDNEQFF. CDR3 in DNA: TGCGCCAGCAGCCAAGATTTGGGGGCGTTTGACAATGAGCAGTTCTTC.